Listed below are T cell receptor beta chains from one sample, sequenced in a study of shared clonotypes between healthy human individuals. TCRdb's table, derived via immunoSEQ multiplex PCR, lists solely in-frame clones and lacks some. The sample records some 470,000 clones, 76% being singletons. The sequencing sample was made of PBMCs. The receptor source for this set is a middle-aged woman in good health. Some clones in this sample may be carry-over from other donors' samples. The CDR3 runs from the conserved cysteine through the conserved F or W. The D gene is left open where the match is weak. Clone size is given for some rows only: seen once, a few or many times, or a class if the clone is expanded.

j_gene: TRBJ2-1; d_gene: NA; abundance: once; v_gene: TRBV28; CDR3nt: TGTGCCAGCAGATCTCCAGGGGATGAGCAGTTCTTC; CDR3aa: CASRSPGDEQFF
j_gene: TRBJ2-1; d_gene: TRBD2; abundance: once; v_gene: TRBV4-2; CDR3nt: TGTGCCAGCAGCCAAGCAAGCGGGAGCGTGGTGGACAATGAGCAGTTCTTC; CDR3aa: CASSQASGSVVDNEQFF
j_gene: TRBJ1-2; d_gene: TRBD1; abundance: NA; v_gene: TRBV11-2; CDR3nt: TGTGCCAGCAGCTTAGACCGGGACAGGGGAGTCTATGGCTACACCTTC; CDR3aa: CASSLDRDRGVYGYTF
j_gene: TRBJ1-4; d_gene: NA; abundance: NA; v_gene: TRBV6-6; CDR3nt: TGTGCCAGCAACCTGGAGGGACGGGAAAAACTGTTTTTT; CDR3aa: CASNLEGREKLFF
j_gene: TRBJ2-2; d_gene: NA; abundance: NA; v_gene: TRBV29-1; CDR3nt: TGCAGCGTTGCGGGGCGGGGCACCGGGGAGCTGTTTTTT; CDR3aa: CSVAGRGTGELFF
j_gene: TRBJ1-4; d_gene: TRBD1; abundance: NA; v_gene: TRBV6-5; CDR3nt: TGTGCCAGCAGTTGGGGGAGGGGGCACGAAAAACTGTTTTTT; CDR3aa: CASSWGRGHEKLFF
j_gene: TRBJ2-1; d_gene: NA; abundance: NA; v_gene: TRBV21-1; CDR3nt: TGTGCCAGCAGCAGAGGAGAGCGGACCTACAATGAGCAGTTCTTC; CDR3aa: CASSRGERTYNEQFF
j_gene: TRBJ2-7; d_gene: TRBD1; abundance: few; v_gene: TRBV5-1; CDR3nt: TGCGCCAGCAGCGAGAGCCAGGGGGCCTACGAGCAGTACTTC; CDR3aa: CASSESQGAYEQYF
j_gene: TRBJ1-5; d_gene: NA; abundance: NA; v_gene: TRBV9; CDR3nt: TGTGCCAGCAGCGTAGGGAGTAATCAGCCCCAGCATTTT; CDR3aa: CASSVGSNQPQHF
j_gene: TRBJ2-3; d_gene: TRBD2; abundance: few; v_gene: TRBV7-9; CDR3nt: TGTGCCAGCAGCTTTACCGGGACTAACACAGATACGCAGTATTTT; CDR3aa: CASSFTGTNTDTQYF
j_gene: TRBJ2-7; d_gene: TRBD1; abundance: few; v_gene: TRBV6-6; CDR3nt: TGTGCCAGCAGTTACCTCGGGACAGGGCACCCCGAGCAGTACTTC; CDR3aa: CASSYLGTGHPEQYF
j_gene: TRBJ2-1; d_gene: TRBD2; abundance: NA; v_gene: TRBV6-4; CDR3nt: TGTGCCAGCAGTGTAGGCGGGAGGGTCTCCTACAATGAGCAGTTCTTC; CDR3aa: CASSVGGRVSYNEQFF
j_gene: TRBJ2-4; d_gene: NA; abundance: NA; v_gene: TRBV7-9; CDR3nt: TGTGCCAGCAGCCCGAAGGGACCGGCGGTAGACATTCAGTACTTC; CDR3aa: CASSPKGPAVDIQYF
j_gene: TRBJ2-3; d_gene: TRBD2; abundance: NA; v_gene: TRBV30; CDR3nt: TGTGCCTGGAGGACTAGCGGCTCAGATACGCAGTATTTT; CDR3aa: CAWRTSGSDTQYF
j_gene: TRBJ2-7; d_gene: NA; abundance: many; v_gene: TRBV9; CDR3nt: TGTGCCAGCAGCGTAGGTGGTCTTCCCTACGAGCAGTACTTC; CDR3aa: CASSVGGLPYEQYF
j_gene: TRBJ1-1; d_gene: TRBD1; abundance: NA; v_gene: TRBV6-6; CDR3nt: TGTGCCAGCAGTAGGGACAGGGCGGTCACTGAAGCTTTCTTT; CDR3aa: CASSRDRAVTEAFF
j_gene: TRBJ1-1; d_gene: NA; abundance: NA; v_gene: TRBV29-1; CDR3nt: TGCAGCGTTGTCGGTATTAAAGCTTTCTTT; CDR3aa: CSVVGIKAFF
j_gene: TRBJ1-2; d_gene: NA; abundance: few; v_gene: TRBV9; CDR3nt: TGTGCCAGCAGCGTAGACACCAACTATGGCTACACCTTC; CDR3aa: CASSVDTNYGYTF
j_gene: TRBJ2-7; d_gene: NA; abundance: NA; v_gene: TRBV30; CDR3nt: TGTGCCTGGAGTCCTGGTTACGAGCAGTACTTC; CDR3aa: CAWSPGYEQYF
j_gene: TRBJ2-2; d_gene: NA; abundance: NA; v_gene: TRBV7-9; CDR3nt: TGTGCCAGCAGCCTCCCCCGGGAGCTGTTTTTT; CDR3aa: CASSLPRELFF
j_gene: TRBJ2-7; d_gene: TRBD2; abundance: NA; v_gene: TRBV4-3; CDR3nt: TGCGCCAGCAGCCTAAGGACTAGCGGGATGTACGAGCAGTACTTC; CDR3aa: CASSLRTSGMYEQYF
j_gene: TRBJ2-2; d_gene: NA; abundance: NA; v_gene: TRBV9; CDR3nt: TGTGCCAGCAGCGTAGTGAGGAGCGCCGGGGAGCTGTTTTTT; CDR3aa: CASSVVRSAGELFF
j_gene: TRBJ1-5; d_gene: NA; abundance: NA; v_gene: TRBV7-2; CDR3nt: TGTGCCAGCAGCCCCGAAACGAGGCAGCCCCAGCATTTT; CDR3aa: CASSPETRQPQHF
j_gene: TRBJ1-5; d_gene: NA; abundance: once; v_gene: TRBV6-6; CDR3nt: TGTGCCAGCAGGCAGTATAGCAATCAGCCCCAGCATTTT; CDR3aa: CASRQYSNQPQHF
j_gene: TRBJ2-2; d_gene: TRBD2; abundance: NA; v_gene: TRBV4-1; CDR3nt: TGCGCCAGCAGCCAGGGACTAGCGGGGGCCGGGGAGCTGTTTTTT; CDR3aa: CASSQGLAGAGELFF
j_gene: TRBJ2-7; d_gene: NA; abundance: NA; v_gene: TRBV7-2; CDR3nt: TGTGCCAGCAGCTTAGCTAGCGGTAGCTCCTACGAGCAGTACTTC; CDR3aa: CASSLASGSSYEQYF
j_gene: TRBJ2-7; d_gene: NA; abundance: NA; v_gene: TRBV18; CDR3nt: TGTGCCAGCTCCCTCAGCTCCTACGAGCAGTACTTC; CDR3aa: CASSLSSYEQYF
j_gene: TRBJ2-7; d_gene: NA; abundance: once; v_gene: TRBV18; CDR3nt: TGTGCCAGCTCACCACCATTGCGCAATTACGAGCAGTACTTC; CDR3aa: CASSPPLRNYEQYF
j_gene: TRBJ2-7; d_gene: NA; abundance: few; v_gene: TRBV5-1; CDR3nt: TGCGCCAGCAGCTCTTCGACAGGTTCCTACGAGCAGTACTTC; CDR3aa: CASSSSTGSYEQYF
j_gene: TRBJ1-3; d_gene: NA; abundance: NA; v_gene: TRBV14; CDR3nt: TGTGCCAGCAGTCGAGGGGTTTTCTCTGGAAACACCATATATTTT; CDR3aa: CASSRGVFSGNTIYF
j_gene: TRBJ2-6; d_gene: TRBD1; abundance: NA; v_gene: TRBV28; CDR3nt: TGTGCCAGCAGACCCCGGGACAGGGGGCTTGGGGCCAACGTCCTGACTTTC; CDR3aa: CASRPRDRGLGANVLTF
j_gene: TRBJ2-6; d_gene: TRBD1; abundance: many; v_gene: TRBV5-6; CDR3nt: TGTGCCAGCAGCTTGGCCGACAGGGGTTGGGTCTCTGGGGCCAACGTCCTGACTTTC; CDR3aa: CASSLADRGWVSGANVLTF
j_gene: TRBJ1-2; d_gene: NA; abundance: few; v_gene: TRBV7-9; CDR3nt: TGTGCCAGCAGCCGGGCGGGACGGTATGGCTACACCTTC; CDR3aa: CASSRAGRYGYTF
j_gene: TRBJ1-2; d_gene: NA; abundance: NA; v_gene: TRBV5-8; CDR3nt: TGTGCCAGCAGCTTGGGTAGGCAGGGGAACCCTGCTAACTATGGCTACACCTTC; CDR3aa: CASSLGRQGNPANYGYTF
j_gene: TRBJ2-5; d_gene: NA; abundance: once; v_gene: TRBV7-9; CDR3nt: TGTGCCAGCAGCGATACAAATTTAGAGACCCAGTACTTC; CDR3aa: CASSDTNLETQYF
j_gene: TRBJ2-7; d_gene: TRBD2; abundance: NA; v_gene: TRBV11-2; CDR3nt: TGTGCCAGCAGCCCCCGACTAGCGGGAGACAACCGGGGAGAGCAGTACTTC; CDR3aa: CASSPRLAGDNRGEQYF
j_gene: TRBJ2-3; d_gene: NA; abundance: NA; v_gene: TRBV12-5; CDR3nt: TGTGCTAGTGGTTTGCCCGCAACGCTACAGGGATCGGGTACGCAGTATTTT; CDR3aa: CASGLPATLQGSGTQYF
j_gene: TRBJ1-2; d_gene: TRBD1; abundance: many; v_gene: TRBV30; CDR3nt: TGTGCCTGGAGTGTAGGGCAGGGGGCACGGGGCTACACCTTC; CDR3aa: CAWSVGQGARGYTF
j_gene: TRBJ2-3; d_gene: NA; abundance: NA; v_gene: TRBV6-4; CDR3nt: TGTGCCAGCAGTGATGGGGGGAAGAGCACAGATACGCAGTATTTT; CDR3aa: CASSDGGKSTDTQYF
j_gene: TRBJ2-1; d_gene: NA; abundance: NA; v_gene: TRBV7-9; CDR3nt: TGTGCCAGCAGCCCCGTGTGGGCCGGCAATGAGCAGTTCTTC; CDR3aa: CASSPVWAGNEQFF
j_gene: TRBJ2-2; d_gene: NA; abundance: NA; v_gene: TRBV2; CDR3nt: TGTGCCAGCAGGGGATACCTGGACACCGGGGAGCTGTTTTTT; CDR3aa: CASRGYLDTGELFF
j_gene: TRBJ2-1; d_gene: TRBD1; abundance: NA; v_gene: TRBV9; CDR3nt: TGTGCCAGCAGTCGCACGGGGACAGGGCCCTACAATGAGCAGTTCTTC; CDR3aa: CASSRTGTGPYNEQFF
j_gene: TRBJ2-3; d_gene: TRBD2; abundance: NA; v_gene: TRBV5-1; CDR3nt: TGCGCCAGCAGCTTGGCGGGCGGGAGGTCGGATACGCAGTATTTT; CDR3aa: CASSLAGGRSDTQYF
j_gene: TRBJ2-1; d_gene: NA; abundance: NA; v_gene: TRBV28; CDR3nt: TGTGCCAGCAGTTCTCCGGGAGAACGGTACAATGAGCAGTTCTTC; CDR3aa: CASSSPGERYNEQFF
j_gene: TRBJ1-4; d_gene: NA; abundance: NA; v_gene: TRBV19; CDR3nt: TGTAAATGGAGGGGAGCGGATGAAAAACTGTTTTTT; CDR3aa: CKWRGADEKLFF
j_gene: TRBJ2-7; d_gene: NA; abundance: NA; v_gene: TRBV27; CDR3nt: TGTGCCAGCAGTTTGTCACACCTTTCCTACGAGCAGTACTTC; CDR3aa: CASSLSHLSYEQYF
j_gene: TRBJ2-7; d_gene: TRBD1; abundance: NA; v_gene: TRBV27; CDR3nt: TGTGCCAGCAGACCGCGGACAGGGGACTTCGAGCAGTACTTC; CDR3aa: CASRPRTGDFEQYF
j_gene: TRBJ2-5; d_gene: NA; abundance: once; v_gene: TRBV28; CDR3nt: TGTGCCAGCACCAGGGCAGGAGAAGGAGAGACCCAGTACTTC; CDR3aa: CASTRAGEGETQYF
j_gene: TRBJ1-1; d_gene: NA; abundance: NA; v_gene: TRBV6-5; CDR3nt: TGTGCCATACAGCCCCCGGGGGCTTCTCAAGCTTTCTTT; CDR3aa: CAIQPPGASQAFF
j_gene: TRBJ2-1; d_gene: NA; abundance: many; v_gene: TRBV7-2; CDR3nt: TGTGCCAGCAGCTTAAATACGGGCTCCTACAATGAGCAGTTCTTC; CDR3aa: CASSLNTGSYNEQFF
j_gene: TRBJ2-7; d_gene: NA; abundance: NA; v_gene: TRBV6-6; CDR3nt: TGTGCCAGCACCCCGGATCCGGGATTCGCTGAGCAGTACTTC; CDR3aa: CASTPDPGFAEQYF
j_gene: TRBJ2-7; d_gene: NA; abundance: NA; v_gene: TRBV18; CDR3nt: TGTGCCAGCTCACCAGGAAGGTACGAGCAGTACTTC; CDR3aa: CASSPGRYEQYF
j_gene: TRBJ2-7; d_gene: NA; abundance: NA; v_gene: TRBV7-5; CDR3nt: TGTGTCAGAACCCAGTGGTGGGGGACTAGCGGGATTTCCTCCTACGAGCAGTACTTC; CDR3aa: CVRTQWWGTSGISSYEQYF
j_gene: TRBJ2-5; d_gene: NA; abundance: few; v_gene: TRBV5-1; CDR3nt: TGCGCCAGCAGCTTGGGTGGGGAAGAGACCCAGTACTTC; CDR3aa: CASSLGGEETQYF
j_gene: TRBJ2-1; d_gene: TRBD2; abundance: NA; v_gene: TRBV6-6; CDR3nt: TGTGCCAGCAGTTATCGGACTAGCGGGATCAATGAGCAGTTCTTC; CDR3aa: CASSYRTSGINEQFF
j_gene: TRBJ2-6; d_gene: NA; abundance: NA; v_gene: TRBV6-1; CDR3nt: TGTGCCAGCACCGTAGGGGGGCATGGGGCCAACGTCCTGACTTTC; CDR3aa: CASTVGGHGANVLTF
j_gene: TRBJ2-7; d_gene: NA; abundance: NA; v_gene: TRBV6-6; CDR3nt: TGTGCCAGCAGTTACGGGTGGGAAGCCTACGAGCAGTACTTC; CDR3aa: CASSYGWEAYEQYF